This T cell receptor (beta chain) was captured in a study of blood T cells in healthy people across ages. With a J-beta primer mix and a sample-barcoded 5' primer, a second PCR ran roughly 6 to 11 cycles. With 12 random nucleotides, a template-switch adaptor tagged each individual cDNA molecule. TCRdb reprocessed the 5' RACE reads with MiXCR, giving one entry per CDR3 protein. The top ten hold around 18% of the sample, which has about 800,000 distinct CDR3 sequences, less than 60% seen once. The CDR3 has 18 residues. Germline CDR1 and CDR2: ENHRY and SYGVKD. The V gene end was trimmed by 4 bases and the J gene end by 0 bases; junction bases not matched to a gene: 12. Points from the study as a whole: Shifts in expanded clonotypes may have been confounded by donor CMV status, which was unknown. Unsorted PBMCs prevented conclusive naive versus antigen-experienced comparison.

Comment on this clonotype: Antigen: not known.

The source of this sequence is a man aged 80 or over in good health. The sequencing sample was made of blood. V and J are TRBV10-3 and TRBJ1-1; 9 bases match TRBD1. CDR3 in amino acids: CAISGVGQGSSMNTEAFF. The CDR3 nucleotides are TGTGCCATCAGTGGAGTAGGACAGGGGAGTTCAATGAACACTGAAGCTTTCTTT.